A selection of T cell receptor beta chains follows, all from one sample in a study of patients and donors after allogeneic stem cell transplantation. MiXCR was run by TCRdb on the RT-PCR reads, yielding one entry per CDR3 protein. Altogether under 200,000 distinct CDR3 sequences are present, approximately 25% being singletons, with the ten largest covering roughly 26%. What was sequenced was blood, either unsorted or a sorted T cell fraction (not recorded which). Receptors were obtained from a human donor who was either an allogeneic HSCT recipient or a stem cell or donor lymphocyte infusion donor (not recorded which). It is not recorded whose cells these are; they may come from a transplant donor. CDR3s include the opening cysteine and the closing phenylalanine or tryptophan. D genes are given only for firm matches. Clone size appears in some rows only: once, few, many, or a class for an expanded clone.

size | J | V | D | length | CDR3 | DNA
few | TRBJ2-2 | TRBV5-1 | TRBD2 | 17 | CASSFRLAGSNTGELFF | TGCGCCAGCAGCTTCAGGCTAGCGGGGTCGAACACCGGGGAGCTGTTTTTT
NA | TRBJ1-4 | TRBV4-2 | TRBD1 | 16 | CASSPDPGTENEKLFF | TGTGCCAGCAGCCCAGACCCCGGGACAGAGAATGAAAAACTGTTTTTT
few | TRBJ2-7 | TRBV12-5 | NA | 16 | CASGLRAVLRSYEQYF | TGTGCTAGTGGTTTGAGGGCGGTACTGAGATCCTACGAGCAGTACTTC
NA | TRBJ2-7 | TRBV5-1 | NA | 15 | CASSFGVGGAYEQYF | TGCGCCAGCAGCTTCGGTGTAGGAGGAGCCTACGAGCAGTACTTC
NA | TRBJ1-2 | TRBV9 | TRBD1 | 14 | CASSDRGRDYGYTF | TGTGCCAGCAGCGACAGGGGGCGCGACTATGGCTACACCTTC
NA | TRBJ1-2 | TRBV4-3 | NA | 14 | CASSQAVVSYGYTF | TGCGCCAGCAGCCAAGCCGTAGTTAGCTATGGCTACACCTTC
once | TRBJ2-1 | TRBV5-1 | TRBD1 | 16 | CASRKGTGGFVNEQFF | TGCGCCAGCAGAAAAGGGACAGGGGGATTTGTCAATGAGCAGTTCTTC
many | TRBJ1-2 | TRBV5-1 | NA | 16 | CASSYTSGTDVYGYTF | TGCGCCAGCAGCTACACCTCCGGGACTGACGTCTATGGCTACACCTTC
once | TRBJ1-2 | TRBV5-1 | NA | 13 | CASSFQGSAGYTF | TGCGCCAGCAGCTTTCAGGGCAGCGCTGGCTACACCTTC
few | TRBJ2-7 | TRBV4-3 | NA | 14 | CASSQGRGSYEQYF | TGCGCCAGCAGCCAAGGCCGGGGATCTTACGAGCAGTACTTC
once | TRBJ2-3 | TRBV7-8 | NA | 13 | CASSSRDPDTQYF | TGTGCCAGCAGCTCCAGGGACCCAGATACGCAGTATTTT
few | TRBJ1-1 | TRBV12-3/TRBV12-4 | NA | 14 | CASSLYGGEEEAFF | TGTGCCAGCAGTTTGTACGGGGGCGAGGAAGAAGCTTTCTTT
many | TRBJ1-3 | TRBV29-1 | NA | 13 | CSIGADSGNTIYF | TGCAGCATTGGGGCGGACTCTGGAAACACCATATATTTT
few | TRBJ2-7 | TRBV5-1 | NA | 14 | CASSLQQGGSEQYF | TGCGCCAGCAGCTTACAACAGGGTGGAAGCGAGCAGTACTTC
few | TRBJ2-7 | TRBV5-1 | NA | 15 | CASSSGQSYPYEQYF | TGCGCCAGCAGCTCCGGGCAGTCATACCCCTACGAGCAGTACTTC
few | TRBJ1-1 | TRBV7-6 | NA | 15 | CASSLKTQGWTEAFF | TGTGCCAGCAGCTTAAAAACCCAGGGATGGACTGAAGCTTTCTTT
NA | TRBJ1-1 | TRBV7-2 | NA | 12 | CASSLSGRGAFF | TGTGCCAGCAGCTTGAGCGGTCGGGGAGCTTTCTTT
few | TRBJ2-7 | TRBV10-3 | TRBD2 | 16 | CAISESTTSGDHEQYF | TGTGCCATCAGTGAGTCGACGACTAGCGGGGACCACGAGCAGTACTTC
NA | TRBJ1-6 | TRBV9 | NA | 14 | CASSPAFISSPLHF | TGTGCCAGCAGCCCAGCTTTCATATCTTCACCCCTCCACTTT
NA | TRBJ2-5 | TRBV3-1 | TRBD2 | 16 | CASSQTLAGVYETQYF | TGTGCCAGCAGCCAAACACTAGCGGGAGTTTACGAGACCCAGTACTTC
NA | TRBJ1-1 | TRBV20-1 | NA | 14 | CSARDLRGGLEAFF | TGCAGTGCTAGAGATCTCCGGGGGGGGCTGGAAGCTTTCTTT
NA | TRBJ1-1 | TRBV3-1 | NA | 13 | CASSQDANTEAFF | TGTGCCAGCAGCCAAGATGCAAACACTGAAGCTTTCTTT
few | TRBJ2-1 | TRBV10-3 | NA | 18 | CAISDRNRRTNSYNEQFF | TGTGCCATCAGTGATCGAAATCGACGGACAAACTCCTACAATGAGCAGTTCTTC
few | TRBJ2-3 | TRBV20-1 | NA | 19 | CSARDWKQTPPLSTDTQYF | TGCAGTGCTAGAGATTGGAAACAGACCCCTCCGCTAAGCACAGATACGCAGTATTTT
NA | TRBJ1-1 | TRBV27 | TRBD1 | 13 | CASRTSGGTEAFF | TGTGCCAGCAGAACTTCAGGGGGCACTGAAGCTTTCTTT
NA | TRBJ1-2 | TRBV27 | NA | 14 | CASAPLINNYGYTF | TGTGCCAGCGCCCCATTGATTAATAACTATGGCTACACCTTC
NA | TRBJ2-2 | TRBV9 | TRBD1 | 17 | CASSVGTGGWNTGELFF | TGTGCCAGCAGCGTAGGAACAGGGGGCTGGAACACCGGGGAGCTGTTTTTT
few | TRBJ2-1 | TRBV12-3/TRBV12-4 | TRBD1 | 15 | CASSSGQGSYNEQFF | TGTGCCAGCAGTTCCGGACAGGGCTCCTACAATGAGCAGTTCTTC
NA | TRBJ1-2 | TRBV5-6 | NA | 13 | CASSLEGNHGYTF | TGTGCCAGCAGCTTGGAGGGTAACCATGGCTACACCTTC
NA | TRBJ2-1 | TRBV10-3 | TRBD2 | 18 | CAISESVVAGGKSDEQFF | TGTGCCATCAGTGAGTCGGTGGTAGCGGGGGGAAAATCGGATGAGCAGTTCTTC
many | TRBJ1-5 | TRBV7-2 | NA | 14 | CASSPRRTNQPQHF | TGTGCCAGCAGCCCTCGGCGTACCAATCAGCCCCAGCATTTT
few | TRBJ2-1 | TRBV20-1 | NA | 15 | CSARNPGRVSGEQFF | TGCAGTGCTAGAAACCCCGGAAGGGTCAGTGGTGAGCAGTTCTTC
NA | TRBJ2-1 | TRBV25-1 | TRBD2 | 16 | CASSEYAGGRHNEQFF | TGTGCCAGCAGTGAATATGCGGGAGGGCGCCACAATGAGCAGTTCTTC
NA | TRBJ2-2 | TRBV20-1 | NA | 16 | CSAPRGDSANTGELFF | TGCAGTGCTCCTCGAGGTGACAGCGCGAACACCGGGGAGCTGTTTTTT
NA | TRBJ2-2 | TRBV7-2 | TRBD1 | 16 | CASSLPGQGAPGELFF | TGTGCCAGCAGCTTACCGGGACAGGGGGCGCCCGGGGAGCTGTTTTTT
few | TRBJ2-6 | TRBV3-1 | NA | 16 | CASSQDRHSGANVLTF | TGTGCCAGCAGCCAAGATCGACACTCTGGGGCCAACGTCCTGACTTTC
NA | TRBJ2-1 | TRBV5-1 | TRBD2 | 20 | CAGSLARAGGYSYRYNEQFF | TGCGCCGGCAGCTTGGCTCGAGCGGGAGGATATAGTTACCGTTACAATGAGCAGTTCTTC
few | TRBJ1-5 | TRBV12-3/TRBV12-4 | TRBD1 | 13 | CASRGQENQPQHF | TGTGCCAGCAGAGGACAGGAAAATCAGCCCCAGCATTTT
many | TRBJ1-5 | TRBV7-2 | TRBD1 | 15 | CASSLEDRANQPQHF | TGTGCCAGCAGCTTAGAGGACAGGGCCAATCAGCCCCAGCATTTT
few | TRBJ1-6 | TRBV25-1 | NA | 16 | CASSGRDTGYNSPLHF | TGTGCCAGCAGTGGGAGGGACACTGGCTATAATTCACCCCTCCACTTT
few | TRBJ2-2 | TRBV13 | TRBD2 | 16 | CASSQGLAGGSGELFF | TGTGCCAGCAGCCAGGGGTTAGCGGGAGGATCCGGGGAGCTGTTTTTT
NA | TRBJ2-1 | TRBV6-6 | TRBD2 | 18 | CASTSHSGAKNSYNEQFF | TGTGCCAGCACCTCCCATAGCGGGGCCAAAAACTCCTACAATGAGCAGTTCTTC
few | TRBJ2-2 | TRBV10-3 | NA | 17 | CAISEVRPQPNTGELFF | TGTGCCATCAGTGAGGTCCGACCCCAGCCAAACACCGGGGAGCTGTTTTTT
NA | TRBJ2-3 | TRBV10-3 | NA | 14 | CAISESAATDTQYF | TGTGCCATCAGTGAGTCGGCAGCCACAGATACGCAGTATTTT
many | TRBJ1-2 | TRBV12-3/TRBV12-4 | TRBD1 | 13 | CASSGTGSYGYTF | TGTGCCAGCAGTGGGACAGGGAGTTATGGCTACACCTTC
NA | TRBJ1-1 | TRBV7-8 | NA | 17 | CASSLALEGLANAEAFF | TGTGCCAGCAGCTTAGCGTTGGAGGGGTTGGCTAACGCTGAAGCTTTCTTT
NA | TRBJ2-3 | TRBV7-7 | NA | 15 | CASSLGGASTDTQYF | TGTGCCAGCAGCTTAGGCGGTGCTAGCACAGATACGCAGTATTTT
few | TRBJ1-2 | TRBV5-5 | NA | 14 | CASSLRARNDGYTF | TGTGCCAGCAGCTTGAGGGCCAGAAACGATGGCTACACCTTC
NA | TRBJ2-5 | TRBV12-3/TRBV12-4 | NA | 15 | CASSLSYRVGETQYF | TGTGCCAGCAGTTTATCTTATAGGGTCGGAGAGACCCAGTACTTC